This T cell receptor (beta chain) stems from a study of cytomegalovirus exposure and HLA in healthy donors (dated by TCRdb to 2015 to 2018). About the investigation overall: An earlier analysis of some 600 of the donors reported approximately 260 Gb of sequence data and roughly 120 million unique TCR beta sequences obtained from approximately 180 million T cells. The genetic ancestry cluster associated with self-reported Caucasian donors included roughly 84% of the roughly 390 genotyped donors. Every repertoire in the discovery cohort had been generated on one and the same sequencing platform. An early release covering 500 to 750 HLA-typed donors comprised around 300 gigabases of sequencing data and around 80 million unique TCR sequences. High-throughput TCR immunosequencing, statistical association of individual TCRs with disease status, and machine learning were combined to predict cytomegalovirus infection status. The study aimed to test whether cataloging public T cell receptors could reveal signatures of past pathogen exposure. Besides the first cohort of hundreds of subjects, a separate validation cohort made up of 120 different subjects was used. The T cell repertoires of 666 subjects were profiled by immunosequencing and related to cytomegalovirus serostatus. A later genetic analysis used genome-wide SNP genotypes for about three fifths of the 666 donors, treating that subset as a discovery cohort. Several DR-DQ haplotypes were treated as single units for association and clustering because of strong linkage in the cohort. The later analysis used no new phenotypic data to find candidate immune exposures, relying instead on TCR beta sequences and their occurrence across donors. In an earlier analysis of a few hundred of the donors, high-throughput TCR beta sequencing was used to judge whether each TCR beta V gene segment behaved as functional or pseudogenic. Donor age, sex, ethnicity and CMV serostatus were compiled alongside the repertoire data. The number of donors typed differed by locus, with about 629-630 for A, B, C, DRB1 and DQB1, around 500 for DQA1, 606 for DPA1, and over 400 for DPB1. Class I and class II HLA loci were covered by the typing at four-digit resolution. To study patterns of TCR occurrence, a later analysis re-analyzed previously published TCR beta repertoires from more than 550 donors and added high-resolution HLA genotyping. Among some 400 genotyped donors of the cohort, an average of roughly 230,000 unique TCR beta nucleotide sequences was sequenced per donor, of which 15% to 20% were non-productive.

Preparation of the library involved the immunoSEQ multiplex PCR assay. For the multiplex PCR, a mixture combining 60 forward primers for TCR Vbeta segments and 13 reverse primers for TCR Jbeta segments was used. The CDR3 region of rearranged TCR beta genes was amplified from genomic DNA by a multiplex PCR assay. Amplified TCR beta libraries were sequenced as 87-base-pair reads on the Illumina HiSeq System. Processing in the source paper ran as follows. In a later analysis, 70 million to 95 million unique TCR beta chains were counted across the approximately 640 repertoires, and roughly 11 million of these chains were shared by at least two donors. A nearest-neighbor algorithm error-corrected the raw reads and collapsed the reads into unique sequences, merging closely related sequences to remove PCR and sequencing errors. V, D and J gene segments were assigned by aligning CDR3 sequences to IMGT reference sequences. Each retained sequence needed at least a six-nucleotide match to both a V gene segment and a J gene segment. A rearrangement counted as productive if the CDR3 had no stop codons and remained in frame with V and J, and every other rearrangement counted as non-productive. Following IMGT convention, CDR3 was defined as the stretch from the second conserved V-encoded cysteine to the conserved J-encoded phenylalanine. Sequences without an unambiguous match to a single V gene segment were excluded from the earlier analysis of over 500 of the donors. In an earlier analysis of 450 to 750 of the donors, a V segment was called functional when productive rearrangements were above 56.7%, and segregating when the standard deviation between donors exceeded 5%. A statistical classification framework was built to diagnose cytomegalovirus status from the catalog of TCR beta chain sequences. In a later analysis, TCR nucleotide sequences were compared against IMGT/GENE-DB human TR gene sequences so that V and J genes could be assigned. Using the TCRdist pipeline, a later analysis assigned CDR3 sequences along with most-parsimonious VDJ recombination scenarios. In a later analysis, each TCR beta chain was defined by its CDR3 amino acid sequence together with its V-gene family, and reads without a unique V-gene family were excluded. In a later analysis, 450 to 600 highly shared, low-generation-probability nucleotide sequences were removed to address suspected cross-contamination and a sequencing artifact. A later analysis calculated a clonal expansion index for each public chain from normalized within-repertoire ranks of inferred template counts. In a later analysis, generation probabilities were computed using a VDJ recombination model fitted to out-of-frame rearrangements, and the results were checked against IGoR. In a later analysis, hypergeometric tests were used to score TCR-TCR, TCR-HLA and TCR-CMV co-occurrence, with a repertoire-size bias correction applied to TCR pairs. False discovery rates were estimated in a later analysis by permuting HLA or CMV assignments 20 times. In a later analysis, co-occurring TCRs were grouped using DBSCAN, and TCRdist sequence similarity was added for clustering within HLA-allele-positive subsets. Co-occurrence clustering excluded repertoires with fewer than 30,000 or more than 120,000 public chains, plus five with anomalous nucleotide sharing. The clones in this table, taken by TCRdb from immuneACCESS, are in-frame only. Not every clone is retained; where verified, under half of the shortfall comes from an unresolved V gene, and the cause of the rest is unknown. That table furnishes V, J and clone size, whereas the DNA furnished D and trimming. This sample has roughly 110,000 clones in its table, and roughly 72% of those were observed once. Around 7.8% of the sample comes from the top ten.

The cohort consisted of some 730 healthy bone marrow donors. At the time of sampling, every cohort member was nominally healthy, though immune exposures that went unrecorded were likely present. The donor tested CMV seronegative, placing the donor among the approximately 400 seronegative members of the cohort. Every donor gave a peripheral blood sample, and the peripheral blood mononuclear cells from that sample were used for TCR beta sequencing. Genomic DNA extraction from the blood cell samples was performed with the Qiagen DNeasy Blood Extraction Kit. CDR1 and CDR2 are read off the germline V gene (reference sequence) as SGHNT and YYREEE. The V end gives up 2 bases and the J end 8 bases, leaving 10 bases in the junction not matched to a gene. Counted from cysteine to phenylalanine, this CDR3 has 15 amino acids. Just the 45-base CDR3 DNA is kept, in frame starting at base 1. Worth noting for this clone: What this receptor recognizes is not known. No per-base quality is available; no much larger clone lies one base away.

Points the paper makes about the study in general: A later genetic analysis reported fewer N-insertions in productive TCRs among donors in an Asian-associated ancestry cluster than the approximately 670-donor mean. A later analysis associated about 17,000 TCR beta sequences with specific HLA alleles at a false discovery rate of 0.05. CMV serostatus was the only immune exposure information available for the cohort. Most TCR sequences were observed very rarely across donors, whereas some public TCRs were present in many individuals. In the study, around 150 TCR beta chains were listed as associated with cytomegalovirus. In this cohort, only TCR beta chains were sequenced, and detectable features were limited by the absence of alpha or paired-chain data. According to a later analysis, parvovirus B19, influenza, CMV and Epstein-Barr virus appeared linked to several top co-occurrence clusters. Because counts were too low, about 18 rarely observed V segments, including chromosome 9 orphons, were excluded from the earlier analysis of under 650 of the donors. Cytomegalovirus status was reported to be diagnosed by the classifier with high specificity and sensitivity in both the original and validation cohorts. In a later analysis, TCR association rates were found to vary across HLA loci, with the most associated TCRs seen for DRB1 alleles and the fewest for HLA-C alleles. A cluster of highly shared sequence variants was judged likely to represent a technical artifact of the sequencing pipeline. HLA typing was unavailable for some donors at each locus, so association tests used only the typed subset. Presence/absence analyses assumed roughly uniform sequencing depth across donors, an assumption that may not hold. V-gene and J-gene trimming of TCR beta chains was associated with a missense DCLRE1C variant in a later genetic analysis, and the association was replicated in an independent cohort. A further reported finding was that TCR beta sequences accurately predicted the HLA-A and HLA-B alleles for most subjects in the first cohort. Broadly in line with IMGT annotations, most TCR beta V segments showed up in productive rearrangements about 87% or about 30% of the time in an earlier analysis of around 550 of the donors. According to a later analysis, most CMV-associated TCR beta chains appeared to be HLA-restricted, and the HLA associations seemed to be driven largely by CMV exposure. Assigning TCR associations to individual alleles was difficult when HLA alleles, especially DR and DQ, strongly co-occurred. Correlated functional status among segregating V segments might be attributable to linkage disequilibrium, but an unknown experimental factor could not be ruled out. Some IMGT-functional V segments, including TRBV6-2 and TRBV6-3, could not be distinguished by the 87-base-pair reads and were therefore excluded. In vitro tests confirmed that a few of the cytomegalovirus-associated TCR beta chains recognize cytomegalovirus antigens. It was suggested by the authors that the approach could potentially be generalized to other disease states and immunological phenotypes. In a later analysis, HLA-associated TCR beta chains were found to be more clonally expanded and to have lower generation probabilities than equally common non-associated chains.

The specimen was PBMCs. The sequence was collected from a man aged 30-40 years in good health and CMV-seronegative. Rearrangement joined TRBV5-4 to TRBJ2-1, with 7 bases aligning to TRBD1. The nucleotide sequence is TGTGCCAGCAGCTTCTCAGGGGGTCCCTTGGATGAGCAGTTCTTC. Its protein reads: CASSFSGGPLDEQFF.